Presented here are 30 T cell receptor beta chains from one specimen sequenced in a study of cytomegalovirus exposure and HLA in healthy donors. 13 Jbeta primers and 60 Vbeta primers were used for the PCR. Repertoires were generated with immunoSEQ multiplex PCR, while TCRdb's copy carries only in-frame clones and drops some. The table has 130,000 to 150,000 clones, 80% seen once. Input material: PBMCs. The receptors originated from a young man in good health and CMV-seronegative.

The chain carries TRBV2 and TRBJ1-5, with a weak D call TRBD1 (5 bases). Deletions cut 7 bases from V and 6 bases from J, with 10 bases between. The CDR3 is 12 amino acids. CDR1 is SNHLY and CDR2 is FYNNEI in the germline V gene. The CDR3 reads CASNAGSQPQHF. Written as DNA, the CDR3 is TGTGCCAGCAACGCAGGGTCTCAGCCCCAGCATTTT.

The chain recombines TRBV12-5 with TRBJ1-1; D call uncertain. The CDR3 spans 16 residues. Germline V CDR1 and CDR2: LGHNT, FRNRAP. The germline V and J ends were trimmed by 6 bases and 4 bases, with 21 bases remaining between them. The CDR3 reads CASGPRAIPERTEAFF. The CDR3 coding sequence is TGTGCTAGTGGCCCTCGCGCCATCCCAGAGCGCACTGAAGCTTTCTTT. The whole variable domain, remainder taken from reference TRBV12-5 and TRBJ1-1, is DARVTQTPRHKVTEMGQEVTMRCQPILGHNTVFWYRQTMMQGLELLAYFRNRAPLDDSGMPKDRFSAEMPDATLATLKIQPSEPRDSAVYFCASGPRAIPERTEAFFGQGTRLTVV.

The chain has TRBV7-9 and TRBJ1-1; no clear D. V gave up 1 base and J gave up 6 bases, with 6 bases separating them. Per the germline V gene, CDR1 is SEHNR and CDR2 is FQNEAQ (reference sequence). CDR3 size: 12 residues. DNA for the CDR3: TGTGCCAGCAGCTTAGTCCGGGCTGAAGCTTTCTTT. This encodes CASSLVRAEAFF.

The rearrangement links TRBV2 to TRBJ2-5; TRBD2 aligns across 8 bases. V was pared by 6 bases and J by 5 bases, with 8 bases of the junction left unmatched. In germline, CDR1 is SNHLY, CDR2 FYNNEI. The CDR3 is 14 amino acids. The CDR3 DNA is TGTGCCAGCAGCTGGGAAGGCGGGAGGGAGACCCAGTACTTC. Protein sequence: CASSWEGGRETQYF.

V is TRBV28 and J is TRBJ1-1; 11 bases match TRBD1. CDR1 MDHEN and CDR2 SYDVKM come from the germline V gene. CDR3 length: 17 amino acids. Germline trimming cut 4 bases from V and 4 bases from J; bases unmatched to any gene: 11. CDR3 sequence: CASSYPRTGGRGTEAFF. The CDR3 region has the DNA TGTGCCAGCAGTTACCCCCGGACAGGGGGCCGGGGCACTGAAGCTTTCTTT. Combining the CDR3 with reference TRBV28 and TRBJ1-1 gives the whole variable domain DVKVTQSSRYLVKRTGEKVFLECVQDMDHENMFWYRQDPGLGLRLIYFSYDVKMKEKGDIPEGYSVSREKKERFSLILESASTNQTSMYLCASSYPRTGGRGTEAFFGQGTRLTVV.

The sample holds many counts of this clone. The chain joins TRBV27 to TRBJ2-3; tentative D call: TRBD1 (5 bases). This CDR3 region has 13 residues. V lost 6 bases to trimming and J lost 4 bases, with 11 bases between them. Germline CDR1 reads MNHEY; CDR2 reads SMNVEV (reference sequence). Written as DNA, the CDR3 is TGTGCCAGCAGCTTGCAGGGTCCAGATACGCAGTATTTT. This codes for CASSLQGPDTQYF.

The chain uses TRBV5-1 and TRBJ2-6, with a possible D match to TRBD1 (6 bases). Germline V gives CDR1 SGHRS, CDR2 YFSETQ. With 7 bases removed from V and 0 bases from J, the gap between germline ends came to 11 bases. The CDR3 runs to 15 residues. The CDR3 is CASGDNFSGANVLTF. CDR3 in DNA: TGCGCCAGCGGGGACAACTTCTCTGGGGCCAACGTCCTGACTTTC.

DNA for the CDR3: TGTGCCAGCAGTGAAGCGCTCGGGGGAGGGCTACACTACGAGCAGTACTTC. Amino acid sequence: CASSEALGGGLHYEQYF. This rearrangement joins TRBV6-1 to TRBJ2-7; TRBD2 agrees at 7 bases. Trimming cost V 0 bases and J 3 bases; bases outside gene matches: 11. The CDR3 extends over 17 amino acids. CDR1 is MNHNS and CDR2 is SASEGT in the germline V gene.

J is TRBJ1-2 and V is TRBV29-1; maybe TRBD1 (6 bases). Germline V CDR1 and CDR2: SQVTM, ANQGSEA. This CDR3 is 15 amino acids long. Trimming took 4 bases from V and 3 from J, leaving 18 bases between them. The DNA of the CDR3 is TGCAGCGTTGGAGGGGGGGATAACATGGACTATGGCTACACCTTC. Translated, it gives CSVGGGDNMDYGYTF.

The rearrangement uses TRBV15 and TRBJ2-3; D is perhaps TRBD2 (6 bases). In germline, CDR1 is LNHNV, CDR2 YYDKDF (reference sequence). The CDR3 spans 15 residues. V lost 6 bases and J 0 bases, leaving 13 bases between the germline ends. The CDR3 sequence is CATRKIGSSTDTQYF. The DNA of the CDR3 is TGTGCCACCAGAAAAATCGGGAGTAGCACAGATACGCAGTATTTT.

The genes are TRBV28 and TRBJ1-1; D is perhaps TRBD1 (5 bases). This CDR3 comprises 16 residues. V lost 5 bases, J lost 4 bases, and 20 bases lay in between. The V gene's germline CDR1 is MDHEN and CDR2 SYDVKM. In DNA, the CDR3 is TGTGCCAGCAGTGCGGCGGGGGGGGTCCGGGGCACTGAAGCTTTCTTT. Its translation is CASSAAGGVRGTEAFF.

The J gene is TRBJ1-6, the V gene TRBV4-1; possibly TRBD1 for D (6 bases). Trimming stripped 0 bases from V and 6 bases from J, with 12 bases between. The CDR3 runs 16 residues. In germline, CDR1 is MGHRA, CDR2 YSYEKL. For the CDR3, the DNA is TGCGCCAGCAGCCAAGATGGGGGGGCAGGTAATTCACCCCTCCACTTT. Translated: CASSQDGGAGNSPLHF.

The V call is TRBV29-1, the J call TRBJ2-1; TRBD1 matches 11 bases. V lost 8 bases and J lost 5; bases outside the gene matches: 8. Per germline, CDR1 SQVTM and CDR2 ANQGSEA. The CDR3 loop spans 14 amino acids. The CDR3 here is CSTRDRGFDNEQFF. CDR3 DNA: TGCAGCACGCGGGACAGGGGGTTCGACAATGAGCAGTTCTTC.

This sequence joins TRBV9 and TRBJ2-3; perhaps TRBD1 as D (5 bases). CDR3 length equals 15 residues. Trimming stripped 4 bases from V and 8 bases from J, with 20 bases between. Germline V lookup: CDR1 SGDLS, CDR2 YYNGEE. DNA for the CDR3: TGTGCCAGCAGCCCGCAGACAGCCGATATAGGTACGCAGTATTTT. This sequence encodes CASSPQTADIGTQYF. Combining the CDR3 with reference TRBV9 and TRBJ2-3 gives the whole variable domain DSGVTQTPKHLITATGQRVTLRCSPRSGDLSVYWYQQSLDQGLQFLIQYYNGEERAKGNILERFSAQQFPDLHSELNLSSLELGDSALYFCASSPQTADIGTQYFGPGTRLTVL.

This chain uses TRBV7-9 with TRBJ2-7, with 8 bases that match TRBD1. CDR3 size: 16 residues. Germline V gene lookup returns CDR1 SEHNR and CDR2 FQNEAQ (reference sequence). The J segment lost 0 bases and the V segment lost 5 bases, leaving 9 bases of the junction unmatched. The CDR3 spells CASSPTGQAPSYEQYF. CDR3 coding DNA: TGTGCCAGCAGCCCCACGGGACAGGCCCCCTCCTACGAGCAGTACTTC.

The genes are TRBV2 and TRBJ1-1; D is unresolved. Trimming shortened V by 2 bases and J by 1 base, and 14 bases separated the two germline ends. The CDR3 runs to 16 residues. Germline assignment: CDR1 SNHLY and CDR2 FYNNEI. CDR3 nucleotide sequence: TGTGCCAGCAGTGAATCCCTGGCAGGCTCGAACACTGAAGCTTTCTTT. Its protein is CASSESLAGSNTEAFF.

This clone was observed once. This chain links TRBV5-1 with TRBJ1-1; D unclear. This CDR3 comprises 15 residues. Germline lookup yields CDR1 SGHRS and CDR2 YFSETQ. V dropped 4 bases and J dropped 2 bases, with 15 bases sitting between them. This CDR3 reads CASSPFGEVNTEAFF. Written as DNA, the CDR3 is TGCGCCAGCAGCCCTTTCGGCGAGGTCAACACTGAAGCTTTCTTT.

This rearrangement joins TRBV2 to TRBJ2-1; perhaps TRBD1 as D (6 bases). With 5 bases removed from V and 5 bases from J, the gap between germline ends came to 16 bases. Germline V gene lookup returns CDR1 SNHLY and CDR2 FYNNEI. CDR3 length: 15 amino acids. As DNA, the CDR3 is TGTGCCAGCAGTCAGCTATTAGGGACAAACAATGAGCAGTTCTTC. This codes for CASSQLLGTNNEQFF.

This clone was counted only a few times. The V gene is TRBV7-2, the J gene TRBJ2-3, with D perhaps TRBD2 (6 bases). In germline, CDR1 is SGHTA, CDR2 FQGNSA. The CDR3 is made up of 14 amino acids. With 6 bases removed from V and 1 base from J, the gap between germline ends came to 11 bases. CDR3 residues: CASRVQRGTDTQYF. The CDR3, as DNA: TGTGCCAGCAGGGTCCAGCGGGGCACAGATACGCAGTATTTT. Complete variable domain (other parts from reference TRBV7-2 and TRBJ2-3): GAGVSQSPSNKVTEKGKDVELRCDPISGHTALYWYRQSLGQGLEFLIYFQGNSAPDKSGLPSDRFSAERTGGSVSTLTIQRTQQEDSAVYLCASRVQRGTDTQYFGPGTRLTVL.

This sequence joins TRBV27 and TRBJ2-1; perhaps TRBD2 as D (6 bases). With 3 bases removed from V and 3 bases from J, the gap between germline ends came to 12 bases. This CDR3 is 15 amino acids long. CDR1 and CDR2 (germline): MNHEY, SMNVEV (reference sequence). This CDR3 is CASSLTRGVYNEQFF. CDR3 nucleotides: TGTGCCAGCAGTTTGACCCGCGGGGTCTACAATGAGCAGTTCTTC.

This chain connects TRBV28 to TRBJ2-7; TRBD1 matches at 7 bases. The V gene end was trimmed by 7 bases and the J gene end by 3 bases; junction bases not matched to a gene: 6. This CDR3 contains 13 residues. Germline lookup yields CDR1 MDHEN and CDR2 SYDVKM. Written as DNA, the CDR3 is TGTGCCAGCACCTTGACAGGGATCTACGAGCAGTACTTC. This codes for CASTLTGIYEQYF.

The genes are TRBV15 and TRBJ2-1; 8 bases agree with TRBD1. Germline CDR1 reads LNHNV; CDR2 reads YYDKDF (reference sequence). The CDR3 has 16 amino acids. J gave up 0 bases and V 3 bases, and 4 bases lay outside the gene matches. The CDR3 is CATSSAQGASYNEQFF. The CDR3 nucleotides read TGTGCCACCAGCAGCGCCCAGGGGGCCTCCTACAATGAGCAGTTCTTC.

The chain joins TRBV5-1 to TRBJ1-2; D is possibly TRBD1 (6 bases). Looked up from germline, CDR1 is SGHRS and CDR2 is YFSETQ. The ends were cut back, 0 bases at V and 6 bases at J, with 12 bases in the middle. The CDR3 is 14 amino acids. The CDR3 sequence: CASSLEQGRDGYTF. The CDR3 region has the DNA TGCGCCAGCAGCTTGGAACAGGGACGGGATGGCTACACCTTC.

The V gene is TRBV5-4, the J gene TRBJ1-2; possible D gene TRBD1, 5 bases. Trimming cost V 4 bases and J 0 bases, with 7 bases left between them. Germline V gene sequence: CDR1 SGHNT, CDR2 YYREEE (reference sequence). The CDR3 has 13 residues. CDR3: CASSPTANYGYTF. DNA of the CDR3: TGTGCCAGCAGCCCGACAGCTAACTATGGCTACACCTTC.

The chain carries TRBV15 and TRBJ1-6; the match to TRBD1 covers 9 bases. The V gene end was trimmed by 0 bases and the J gene end by 2 bases; junction bases not matched to a gene: 11. The CDR3 consists of 20 residues. The germline V gene has CDR1 LNHNV and CDR2 YYDKDF (reference sequence). The CDR3 DNA reads TGTGCCACCAGCAGAGATGGGGGACAGGGTGGGTCTGCCTATAATTCACCCCTCCACTTT. This translates into CATSRDGGQGGSAYNSPLHF.

The CDR3 nucleotides are TGCAGCGTTGAAGATAGCGGGATTCGGTACAATGAGCAGTTCTTC. Translation gives CSVEDSGIRYNEQFF. The chain couples TRBV29-1 to TRBJ2-1, with 8 bases matching TRBD2. This CDR3 is 15 amino acids long. Germline V gives CDR1 SQVTM, CDR2 ANQGSEA. The V and J ends lost 0 bases and 4 bases, in that order; junction bases with no gene match: 5.

The chain combines TRBV4-1 with TRBJ1-2; weak D call: TRBD1 (5 bases). The germline V gene has CDR1 MGHRA and CDR2 YSYEKL. V shed 2 bases and J shed 3 bases, with 16 bases lying between them. The CDR3 length is 16 residues. CDR3 in DNA: TGCGCCAGCAGCCAAAGTCGATGGGGGGAGGACTATGGCTACACCTTC. Its translation is CASSQSRWGEDYGYTF.

This clone appeared a single time. The chain couples TRBV28 to TRBJ2-7; 10 bases are a match to TRBD2. V trimming: 1 base; J trimming: 6 bases; junction bases outside the gene matches: 6. Germline V lookup: CDR1 MDHEN, CDR2 SYDVKM. The CDR3 is 15 residues long. CDR3 coding DNA: TGTGCCAGCAGTTTATCTCTAGCGGGAGTTGGCGAGCAGTACTTC. This codes for CASSLSLAGVGEQYF.

This clone was observed a single time. This chain uses TRBV7-2 with TRBJ2-7; D might be TRBD1 (6 bases). Per the germline V gene, CDR1 is SGHTA and CDR2 is FQGNSA. The CDR3 sequence is 13 residues long. The ends were cut back, 11 bases at V and 0 bases at J, with 14 bases in the middle. CDR3 DNA sequence: TGTGCCGCAGGGGTACCGAGCTCCTACGAGCAGTACTTC. Protein product: CAAGVPSSYEQYF.

V is TRBV6-1 and J is TRBJ2-7; 12 bases line up with TRBD1. V was clipped by 4 bases and J by 7 bases; unmatched bases: 5. CDR3 length: 14 residues. Germline V gene sequence: CDR1 MNHNS, CDR2 SASEGT. CDR3 in DNA: TGTGCCAGCAGTGGCCGGGACAGGGGGCGGGAGCAGTACTTC. This encodes CASSGRDRGREQYF.